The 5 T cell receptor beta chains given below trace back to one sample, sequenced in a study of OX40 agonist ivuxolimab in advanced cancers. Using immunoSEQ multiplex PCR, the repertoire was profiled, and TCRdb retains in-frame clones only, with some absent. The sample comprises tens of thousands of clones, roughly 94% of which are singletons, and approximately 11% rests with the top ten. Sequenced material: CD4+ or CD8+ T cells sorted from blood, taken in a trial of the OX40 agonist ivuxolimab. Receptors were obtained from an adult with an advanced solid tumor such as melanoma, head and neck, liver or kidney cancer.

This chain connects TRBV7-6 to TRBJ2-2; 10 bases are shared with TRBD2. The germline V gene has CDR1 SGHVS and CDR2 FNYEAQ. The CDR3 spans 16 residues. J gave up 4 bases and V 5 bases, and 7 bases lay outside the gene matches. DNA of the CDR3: TGTGCCAGCAGCCTTCTAGCGGGAGAATCCACCGGGGAGCTGTTTTTT. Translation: CASSLLAGESTGELFF.

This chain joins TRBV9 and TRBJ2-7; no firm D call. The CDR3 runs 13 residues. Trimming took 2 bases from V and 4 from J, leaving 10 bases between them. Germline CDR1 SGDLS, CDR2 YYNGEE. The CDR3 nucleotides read TGTGCCAGCAGCGTGAGCGACCCGTACGAGCAGTACTTC. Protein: CASSVSDPYEQYF.

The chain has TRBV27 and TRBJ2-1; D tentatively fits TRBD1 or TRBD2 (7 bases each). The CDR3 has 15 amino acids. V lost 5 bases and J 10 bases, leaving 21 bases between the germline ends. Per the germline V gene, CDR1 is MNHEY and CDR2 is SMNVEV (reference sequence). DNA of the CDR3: TGTGCCAGCAGTACATTGCGACAGGGAGGGAGGGAGCAGTTCTTC. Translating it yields CASSTLRQGGREQFF.

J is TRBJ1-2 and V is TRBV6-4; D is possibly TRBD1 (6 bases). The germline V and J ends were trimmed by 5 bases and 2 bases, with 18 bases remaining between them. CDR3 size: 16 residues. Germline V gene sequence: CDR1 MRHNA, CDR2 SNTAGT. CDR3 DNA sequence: TGTGCCAGCAGTCAAAACCGGGACACGGACAACTATGGCTACACCTTC. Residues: CASSQNRDTDNYGYTF.

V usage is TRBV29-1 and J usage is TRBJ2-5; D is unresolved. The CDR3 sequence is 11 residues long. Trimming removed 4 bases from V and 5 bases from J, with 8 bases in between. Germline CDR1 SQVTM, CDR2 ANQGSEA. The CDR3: CSVGGKETQYF. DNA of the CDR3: TGCAGCGTTGGCGGAAAGGAGACCCAGTACTTC.